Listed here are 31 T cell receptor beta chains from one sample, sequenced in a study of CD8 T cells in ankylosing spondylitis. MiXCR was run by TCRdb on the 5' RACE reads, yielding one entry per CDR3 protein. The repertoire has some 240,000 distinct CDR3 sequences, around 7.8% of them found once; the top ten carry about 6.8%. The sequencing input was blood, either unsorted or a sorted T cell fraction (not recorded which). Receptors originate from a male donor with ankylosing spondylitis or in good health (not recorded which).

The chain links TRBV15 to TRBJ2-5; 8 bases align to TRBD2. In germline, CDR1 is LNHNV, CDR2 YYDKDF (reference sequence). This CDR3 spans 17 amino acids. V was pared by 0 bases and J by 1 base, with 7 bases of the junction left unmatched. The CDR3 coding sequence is TGTGCCACCAGCAGAGATGTAGCGGGACAACCCCAAGAGACCCAGTACTTC. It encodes CATSRDVAGQPQETQYF.

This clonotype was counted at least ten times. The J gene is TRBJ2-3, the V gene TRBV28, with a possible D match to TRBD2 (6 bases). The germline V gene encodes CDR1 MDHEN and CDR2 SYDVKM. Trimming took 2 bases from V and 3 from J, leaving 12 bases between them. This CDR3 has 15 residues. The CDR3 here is CASSLRLRGTDTQYF. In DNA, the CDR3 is TGTGCCAGCAGTTTACGGCTCCGGGGGACAGATACGCAGTATTTT.

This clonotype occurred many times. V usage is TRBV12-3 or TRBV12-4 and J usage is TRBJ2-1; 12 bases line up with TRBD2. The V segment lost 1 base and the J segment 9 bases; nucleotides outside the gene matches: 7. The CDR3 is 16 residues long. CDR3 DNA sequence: TGTGCCAGCAGTTTAGGGACTAGCGGGGTTTATAGTGAGCAGTTCTTC. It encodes CASSLGTSGVYSEQFF.

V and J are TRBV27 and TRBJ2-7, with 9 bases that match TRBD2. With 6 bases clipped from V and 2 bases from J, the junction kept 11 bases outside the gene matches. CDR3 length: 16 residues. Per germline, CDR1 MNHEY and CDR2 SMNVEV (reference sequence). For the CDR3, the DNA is TGTGCCAGCAGGGCTAAACTAGCGGGTACGACCTACGAGCAGTACTTC. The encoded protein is CASRAKLAGTTYEQYF.

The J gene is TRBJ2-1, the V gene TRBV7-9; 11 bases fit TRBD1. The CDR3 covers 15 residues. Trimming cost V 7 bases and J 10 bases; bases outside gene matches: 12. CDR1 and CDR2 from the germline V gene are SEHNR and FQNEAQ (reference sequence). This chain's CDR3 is CASNPERTGGAEQFF. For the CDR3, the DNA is TGTGCCAGCAACCCGGAACGGACAGGGGGCGCGGAGCAGTTCTTC.

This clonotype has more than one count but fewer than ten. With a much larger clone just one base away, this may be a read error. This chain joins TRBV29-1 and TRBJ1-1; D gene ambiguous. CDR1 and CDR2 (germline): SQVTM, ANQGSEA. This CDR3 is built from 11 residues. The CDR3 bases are TGCAGCGTTGTCAGGAACCCTGAAGCTTTCTTT. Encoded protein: CSVVRNPEAFF.

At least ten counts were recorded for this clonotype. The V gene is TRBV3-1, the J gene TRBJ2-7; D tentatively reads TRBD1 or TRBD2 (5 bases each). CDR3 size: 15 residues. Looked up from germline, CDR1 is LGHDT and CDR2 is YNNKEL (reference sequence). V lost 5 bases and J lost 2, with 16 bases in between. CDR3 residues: CASSGTLKQPYEQYF. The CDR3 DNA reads TGTGCCAGCAGCGGGACCCTCAAACAACCCTACGAGCAGTACTTC.

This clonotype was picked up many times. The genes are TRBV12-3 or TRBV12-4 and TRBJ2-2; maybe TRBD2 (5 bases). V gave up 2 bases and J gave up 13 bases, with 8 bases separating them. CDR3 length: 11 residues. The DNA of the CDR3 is TGTGCCAGCAGTTTACTAGGAGGGCTGTTTTTT. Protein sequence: CASSLLGGLFF.

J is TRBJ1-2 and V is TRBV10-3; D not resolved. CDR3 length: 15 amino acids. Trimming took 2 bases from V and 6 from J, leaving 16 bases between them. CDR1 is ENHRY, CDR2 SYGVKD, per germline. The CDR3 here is CAISETSRPLNGYTF. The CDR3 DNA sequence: TGTGCCATCAGTGAGACTTCACGGCCCCTAAATGGCTACACCTTC.

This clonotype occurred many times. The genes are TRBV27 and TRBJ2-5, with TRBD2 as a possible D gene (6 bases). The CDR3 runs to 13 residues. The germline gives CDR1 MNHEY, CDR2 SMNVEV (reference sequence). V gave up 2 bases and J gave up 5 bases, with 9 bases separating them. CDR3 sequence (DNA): TGTGCCAGCAGTTTAGCGCGGGGCGAGACCCAGTACTTC. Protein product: CASSLARGETQYF.

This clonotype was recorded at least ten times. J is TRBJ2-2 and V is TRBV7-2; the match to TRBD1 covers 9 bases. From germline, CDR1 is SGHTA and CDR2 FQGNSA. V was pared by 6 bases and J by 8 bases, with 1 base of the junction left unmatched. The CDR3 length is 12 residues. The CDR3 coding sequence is TGTGCCAGCAGACAGGGGGCGGGGGAGCTGTTTTTT. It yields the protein CASRQGAGELFF.

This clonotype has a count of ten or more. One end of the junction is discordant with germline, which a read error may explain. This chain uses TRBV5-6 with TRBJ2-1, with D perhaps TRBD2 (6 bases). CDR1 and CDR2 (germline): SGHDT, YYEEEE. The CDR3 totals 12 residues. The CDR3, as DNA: TGTGCCAGCAGCTTGACTAGCTGGGAGCTGTTCTTC. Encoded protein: CASSLTSWELFF. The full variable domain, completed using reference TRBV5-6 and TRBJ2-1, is DAGVTQSPTHLIKTRGQQVTLRCSPKSGHDTVSWYQQALGQGPQFIFQYYEEEERQRGNFPDRFSGHQFPNYSSELNVNALLLGDSALYLCASSLTSWELFFGPGTRLTVL.

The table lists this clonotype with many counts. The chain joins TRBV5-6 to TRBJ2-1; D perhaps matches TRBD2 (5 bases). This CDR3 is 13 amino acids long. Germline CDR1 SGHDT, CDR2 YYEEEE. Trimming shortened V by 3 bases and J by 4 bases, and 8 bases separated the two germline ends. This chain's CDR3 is CASSSTGYNEQFF. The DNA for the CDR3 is TGTGCCAGCAGCTCGACGGGGTACAATGAGCAGTTCTTC.

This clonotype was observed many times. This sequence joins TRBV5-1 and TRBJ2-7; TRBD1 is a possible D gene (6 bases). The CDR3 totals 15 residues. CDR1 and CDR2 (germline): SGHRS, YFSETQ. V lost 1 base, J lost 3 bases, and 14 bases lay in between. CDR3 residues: CASSLLQGPNYEQYF. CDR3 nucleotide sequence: TGCGCCAGCAGCTTGCTACAGGGCCCTAACTACGAGCAGTACTTC.

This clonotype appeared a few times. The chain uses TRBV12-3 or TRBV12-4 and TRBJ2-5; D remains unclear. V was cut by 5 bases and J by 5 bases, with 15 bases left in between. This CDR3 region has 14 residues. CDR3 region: CASSVHGDRETQYF. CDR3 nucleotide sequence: TGTGCCAGCAGTGTGCACGGAGATAGGGAGACCCAGTACTTC.

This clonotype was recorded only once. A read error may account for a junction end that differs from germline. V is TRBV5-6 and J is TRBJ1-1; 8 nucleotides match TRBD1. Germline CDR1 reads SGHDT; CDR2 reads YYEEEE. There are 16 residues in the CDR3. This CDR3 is CASSGLTGDGNTEAIF. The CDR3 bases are TGTGCCAGCAGCGGATTGACAGGGGACGGGAACACTGAAGCTATCTTT.

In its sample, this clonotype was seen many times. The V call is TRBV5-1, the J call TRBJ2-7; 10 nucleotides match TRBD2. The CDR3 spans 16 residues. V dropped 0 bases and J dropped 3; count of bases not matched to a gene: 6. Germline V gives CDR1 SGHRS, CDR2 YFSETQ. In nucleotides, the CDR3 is TGCGCCAGCAGCTTGGCGGCTAGCGGGGGCTACTACGAGCAGTACTTC. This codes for CASSLAASGGYYEQYF. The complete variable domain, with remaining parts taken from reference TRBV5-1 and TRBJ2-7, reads KAGVTQTPRYLIKTRGQQVTLSCSPISGHRSVSWYQQTPGQGLQFLFEYFSETQRNKGNFPGRFSGRQFSNSRSEMNVSTLELGDSALYLCASSLAASGGYYEQYFGPGTRLTVT.

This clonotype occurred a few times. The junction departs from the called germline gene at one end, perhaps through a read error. CDR3 bases: TGTGCCAGCTCCCCACAGGGGCGCAATCAGCCCCAGCATTTT. It codes for CASSPQGRNQPQHF. The chain recombines TRBV18 with TRBJ1-5, with TRBD1 matching 7 bases. The CDR3 runs 14 residues. Germline assignment: CDR1 KGHSH and CDR2 LQKENI. Combining the CDR3 with reference TRBV18 and TRBJ1-5 gives the whole variable domain NAGVMQNPRHLVRRRGQEARLRCSPMKGHSHVYWYRQLPEEGLKFMVYLQKENIIDESGMPKERFSAEFPKEGPSILRIQQVVRGDSAAYFCASSPQGRNQPQHFGDGTRLSIL.

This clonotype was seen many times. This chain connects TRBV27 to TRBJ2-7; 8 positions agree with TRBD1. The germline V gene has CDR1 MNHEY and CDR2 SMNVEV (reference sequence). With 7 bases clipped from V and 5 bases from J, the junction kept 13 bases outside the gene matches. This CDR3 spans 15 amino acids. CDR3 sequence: CASIFDRGILDEQYF. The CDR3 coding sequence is TGTGCCAGCATCTTCGACAGGGGTATTTTGGACGAGCAGTACTTC.

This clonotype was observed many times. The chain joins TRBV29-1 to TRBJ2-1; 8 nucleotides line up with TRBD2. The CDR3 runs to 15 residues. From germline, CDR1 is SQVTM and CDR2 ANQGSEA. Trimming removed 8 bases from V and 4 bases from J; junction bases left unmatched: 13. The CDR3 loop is CSSRASGSLYNEQFF. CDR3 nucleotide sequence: TGCAGCTCGAGGGCCAGCGGGAGCCTTTACAATGAGCAGTTCTTC.

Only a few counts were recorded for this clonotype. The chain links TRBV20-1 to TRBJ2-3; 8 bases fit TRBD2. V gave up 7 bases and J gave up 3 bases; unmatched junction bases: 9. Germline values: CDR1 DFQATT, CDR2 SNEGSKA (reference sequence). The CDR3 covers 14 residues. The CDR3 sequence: CSVLFTSGTDTQYF. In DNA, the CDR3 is TGCAGTGTGTTATTCACTAGCGGAACAGATACGCAGTATTTT.

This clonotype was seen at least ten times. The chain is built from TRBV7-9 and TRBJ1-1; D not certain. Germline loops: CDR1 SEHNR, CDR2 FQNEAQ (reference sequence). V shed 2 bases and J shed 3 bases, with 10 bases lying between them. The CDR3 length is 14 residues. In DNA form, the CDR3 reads TGTGCCAGCAGCTTATCCAAGAGATACACTGAAGCTTTCTTT. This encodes CASSLSKRYTEAFF. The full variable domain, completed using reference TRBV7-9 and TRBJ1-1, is DTGVSQNPRHKITKRGQNVTFRCDPISEHNRLYWYRQTLGQGPEFLTYFQNEAQLEKSRLLSDRFSAERPKGSFSTLEIQRTEQGDSAMYLCASSLSKRYTEAFFGQGTRLTVV.

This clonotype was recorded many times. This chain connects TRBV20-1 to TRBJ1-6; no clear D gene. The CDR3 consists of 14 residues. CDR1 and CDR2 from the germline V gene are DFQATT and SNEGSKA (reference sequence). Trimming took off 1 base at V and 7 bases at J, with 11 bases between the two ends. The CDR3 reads CSARVPVANSPLHF. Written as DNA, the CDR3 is TGCAGTGCTAGAGTCCCGGTAGCGAATTCACCCCTCCACTTT.

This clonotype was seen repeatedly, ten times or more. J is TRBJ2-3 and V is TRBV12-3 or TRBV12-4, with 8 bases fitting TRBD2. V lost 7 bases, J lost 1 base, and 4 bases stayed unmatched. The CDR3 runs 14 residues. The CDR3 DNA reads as TGTGCCAGCAACCCAGCGGGAGGCACAGATACGCAGTATTTT. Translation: CASNPAGGTDTQYF.

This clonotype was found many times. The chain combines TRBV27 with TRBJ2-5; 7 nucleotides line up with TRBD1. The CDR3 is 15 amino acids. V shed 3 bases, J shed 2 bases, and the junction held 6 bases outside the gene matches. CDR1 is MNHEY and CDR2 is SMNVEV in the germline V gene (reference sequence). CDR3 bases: TGTGCCAGCAGTTTTCGGGGACAGTCACAAGAGACCCAGTACTTC. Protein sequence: CASSFRGQSQETQYF.

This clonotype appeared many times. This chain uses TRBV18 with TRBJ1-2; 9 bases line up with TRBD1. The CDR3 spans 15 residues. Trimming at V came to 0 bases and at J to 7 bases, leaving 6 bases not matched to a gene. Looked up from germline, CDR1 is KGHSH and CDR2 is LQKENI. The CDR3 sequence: CASSPPNRGQGGYTF. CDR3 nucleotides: TGTGCCAGCTCACCACCGAACAGGGGGCAAGGTGGCTACACCTTC.

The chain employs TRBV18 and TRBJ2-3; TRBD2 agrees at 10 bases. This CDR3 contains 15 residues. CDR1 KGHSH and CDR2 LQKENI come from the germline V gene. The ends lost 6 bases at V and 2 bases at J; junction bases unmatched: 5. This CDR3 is CASSLLAGDTDTQYF. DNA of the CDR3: TGTGCCAGCTCCCTCCTAGCGGGGGACACAGATACGCAGTATTTT.

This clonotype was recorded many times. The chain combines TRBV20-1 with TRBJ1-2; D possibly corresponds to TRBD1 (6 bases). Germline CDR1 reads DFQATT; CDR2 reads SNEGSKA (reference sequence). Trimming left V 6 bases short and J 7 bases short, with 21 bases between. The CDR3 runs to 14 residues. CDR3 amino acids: CSAGRGQGRGGYTF. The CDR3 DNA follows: TGCAGTGCCGGACGAGGCCAGGGGAGAGGTGGCTACACCTTC.

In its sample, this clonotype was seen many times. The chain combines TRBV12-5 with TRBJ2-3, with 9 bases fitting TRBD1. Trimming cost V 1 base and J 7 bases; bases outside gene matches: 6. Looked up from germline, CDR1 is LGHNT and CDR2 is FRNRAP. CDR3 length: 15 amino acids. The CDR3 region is CASGLAQGATNTQYF. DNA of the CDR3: TGTGCTAGTGGTTTGGCACAGGGGGCTACAAATACGCAGTATTTT.

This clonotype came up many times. CDR3 sequence reads: CATSDGRQTNEQFF. CDR3 in DNA: TGTGCCACCAGTGATGGGAGACAGACCAATGAGCAGTTCTTC. V usage is TRBV24-1 and J usage is TRBJ2-1; the D gene could be TRBD1 or TRBD2 (5 bases each). The CDR3 runs to 14 residues. The V end lost 3 bases, the J end lost 6 bases, and 11 bases lay between the germline ends. Per the germline V gene, CDR1 is KGHDR and CDR2 is SFDVKD.

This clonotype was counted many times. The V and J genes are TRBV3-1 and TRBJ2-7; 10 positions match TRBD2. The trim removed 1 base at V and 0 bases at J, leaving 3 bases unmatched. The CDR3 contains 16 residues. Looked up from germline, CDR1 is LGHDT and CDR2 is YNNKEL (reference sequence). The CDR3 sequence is CASSQARTSGSYEQYF. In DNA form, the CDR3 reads TGTGCCAGCAGCCAAGCCCGGACTAGCGGCTCCTACGAGCAGTACTTC.